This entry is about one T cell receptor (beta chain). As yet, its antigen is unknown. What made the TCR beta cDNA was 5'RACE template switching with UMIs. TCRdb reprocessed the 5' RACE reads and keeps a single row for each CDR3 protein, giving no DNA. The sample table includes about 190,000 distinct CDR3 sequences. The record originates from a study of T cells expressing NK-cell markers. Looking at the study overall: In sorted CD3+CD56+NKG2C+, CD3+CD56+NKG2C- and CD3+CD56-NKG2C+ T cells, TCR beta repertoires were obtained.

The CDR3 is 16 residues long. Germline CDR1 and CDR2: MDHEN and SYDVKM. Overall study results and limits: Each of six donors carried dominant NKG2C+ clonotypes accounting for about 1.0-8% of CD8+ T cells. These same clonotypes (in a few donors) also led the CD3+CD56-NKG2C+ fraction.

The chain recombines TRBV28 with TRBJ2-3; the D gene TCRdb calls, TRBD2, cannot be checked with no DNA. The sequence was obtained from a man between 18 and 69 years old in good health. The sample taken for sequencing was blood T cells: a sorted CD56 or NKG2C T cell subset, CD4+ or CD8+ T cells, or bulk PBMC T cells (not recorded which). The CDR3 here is CASSFVAGGSTDTQYF. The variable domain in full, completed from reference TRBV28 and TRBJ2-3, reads DVKVTQSSRYLVKRTGEKVFLECVQDMDHENMFWYRQDPGLGLRLIYFSYDVKMKEKGDIPEGYSVSREKKERFSLILESASTNQTSMYLCASSFVAGGSTDTQYFGPGTRLTVL.